This T cell receptor beta chain comes out of a study of T cells in Graves' hyperthyroidism and ophthalmopathy. Study-level findings and limits: Stable hyperthyroidism was separated from ophthalmopathy by a model based on 13 V-J features. The majority of expanded thyroid clonotypes above 0.001 also appeared in blood.

Comments on this clonotype: The antigen is not known.

Germline values: CDR1 MNHNS, CDR2 SASEGT. The V gene end was trimmed by 6 bases and the J gene end by 2 bases; junction bases not matched to a gene: 5. CDR3 length equals 14 residues. TCR beta CDR3 sequences were amplified from RNA transcripts. Initially, a first-round RT-PCR of the TCR CDR3 employed the HTBI primer set. MiXCR was run by TCRdb on the multiplex PCR reads, yielding one entry per CDR3 protein. The sample yields about 360,000 distinct CDR3 sequences, about a fifth seen once. The chain couples TRBV6-1 to TRBJ2-7, with TRBD2 matching over 9 bases. Sequencing was done on a sample of blood. The clonotype was recovered from a woman younger than 35 with Graves' hyperthyroidism. In DNA, the CDR3 is TGTGCCAGCAGGCCAGGACTAGCGCCCTACGAGCAGTACTTC. Translation gives CASRPGLAPYEQYF.